The 21 T cell receptor beta chains below come from one sample, sequenced in a study of T cell changes during pregnancy in multiple sclerosis. Repertoires were generated with immunoSEQ multiplex PCR, while TCRdb's copy carries only in-frame clones and drops some. The sample consists of tens of thousands of clones, approximately 90% of them appearing once. The specimen was CD8+ T cells from peripheral blood mononuclear cells, collected in the first trimester of pregnancy. These receptors all stem from a female donor with multiple sclerosis, enrolled in a pregnancy study.

This clone was seen a few times. The chain uses TRBV4-1 and TRBJ2-7, with D possibly being TRBD1 (6 bases). The V and J ends lost 3 bases and 1 base respectively, with 13 bases between them. CDR3 length: 15 residues. The germline gives CDR1 MGHRA, CDR2 YSYEKL. The CDR3 protein is CASSQPKGVSYEQYF. The CDR3 DNA follows: TGCGCCAGCAGCCAGCCCAAGGGGGTATCCTACGAGCAGTACTTC.

This clone was seen once. The chain uses TRBV13 and TRBJ1-5, with 8 bases lining up with TRBD1. Losses at the gene ends were 5 bases for V and 1 base for J; bases not matched to a gene: 1. The CDR3 length is 14 residues. Per the germline V gene, CDR1 is PRHDT and CDR2 is FYEKMQ (reference sequence). CDR3 DNA sequence: TGTGCCAGCAGCCGACAGGGGAGCAATCAGCCCCAGCATTTT. This translates into CASSRQGSNQPQHF. Full variable domain (outside the CDR3, taken from reference TRBV13 and TRBJ1-5): AAGVIQSPRHLIKEKRETATLKCYPIPRHDTVYWYQQGPGQDPQFLISFYEKMQSDKGSIPDRFSAQQFSDYHSELNMSSLELGDSALYFCASSRQGSNQPQHFGDGTRLSIL.

This clone qualifies as medium-sized. The chain joins TRBV7-9 to TRBJ2-7; tentative D call: TRBD2 (6 bases). V lost 5 bases to trimming and J lost 6 bases, with 20 bases between them. Looked up from germline, CDR1 is SEHNR and CDR2 is FQNEAQ (reference sequence). The CDR3 runs to 15 residues. This CDR3 is CASSHPGDAGLEQYF. CDR3 coding DNA: TGTGCCAGCAGCCACCCGGGGGATGCGGGGCTCGAGCAGTACTTC.

The J gene is TRBJ1-4, the V gene TRBV7-8; 8 nucleotides agree with TRBD1. Trimming took 5 bases from V and 7 from J; bases not matched to a gene: 9. This CDR3 region has 15 residues. Per the germline V gene, CDR1 is SGHVS and CDR2 is FQNEAQ. CDR3: CASSSTGTGGEKLFF. CDR3 nucleotide sequence: TGTGCCAGCAGCAGTACCGGGACAGGAGGTGAAAAACTGTTTTTT.

This rearrangement joins TRBV5-6 to TRBJ2-5; 13 bases align to TRBD2. Germline-derived CDR1 and CDR2 are SGHDT and YYEEEE. This CDR3 region has 16 residues. V gave up 4 bases and J gave up 4 bases; unmatched junction bases: 7. CDR3 sequence (DNA): TGTGCCAGCAGCCCGGGACTAGCGGGACGGCTAGAGACCCAGTACTTC. Amino acid sequence: CASSPGLAGRLETQYF.

The rearrangement links TRBV2 to TRBJ2-2; 11 positions agree with TRBD2. Germline assignment: CDR1 SNHLY and CDR2 FYNNEI. Trimming took 3 bases from V and 1 from J; bases not matched to a gene: 4. The CDR3 totals 17 residues. CDR3 DNA: TGTGCCAGCAGTGAGGGACTAGCGGCCGAGAACACCGGGGAGCTGTTTTTT. Protein sequence: CASSEGLAAENTGELFF. Looking up the rest from reference TRBV2 and TRBJ2-2 gives the full variable domain: EPEVTQTPSHQVTQMGQEVILRCVPISNHLYFYWYRQILGQKVEFLVSFYNNEISEKSEIFDDQFSVERPDGSNFTLKIRSTKLEDSAMYFCASSEGLAAENTGELFFGEGSRLTVL.

The V gene is TRBV13, the J gene TRBJ2-1; 9 positions agree with TRBD2. This CDR3 is built from 15 residues. Germline V gene data show CDR1 as PRHDT and CDR2 as FYEKMQ (reference sequence). The ends lost 0 bases at V and 7 bases at J; junction bases unmatched: 4. The CDR3 spells CASSLGAGGPNEQFF. CDR3 nucleotide sequence: TGTGCCAGCAGCTTAGGGGCGGGAGGGCCAAATGAGCAGTTCTTC. The variable domain in full, with the rest retrieved from reference TRBV13 and TRBJ2-1, is AAGVIQSPRHLIKEKRETATLKCYPIPRHDTVYWYQQGPGQDPQFLISFYEKMQSDKGSIPDRFSAQQFSDYHSELNMSSLELGDSALYFCASSLGAGGPNEQFFGPGTRLTVL.

The gene calls are TRBV28 and TRBJ2-3; weak D call: TRBD2 (5 bases). The germline V and J ends were trimmed by 6 bases and 3 bases, with 10 bases remaining between them. CDR1 and CDR2 from the germline V gene are MDHEN and SYDVKM. CDR3 length equals 13 residues. For the CDR3, the DNA is TGTGCCAGCAGGCGACGGGGAACAGATACGCAGTATTTT. Translated: CASRRRGTDTQYF.

The CDR3 DNA is TGTGCCAGAAGCCCGGGACATGGGACAGGAATCTCCTACGAGCAGTACTTC. Protein: CARSPGHGTGISYEQYF. The V call is TRBV5-3, the J call TRBJ2-7; 8 nucleotides match TRBD1. TRBV5-3 counts as an open reading frame of uncertain function. V trimming: 4 bases; J trimming: 0 bases; junction bases outside the gene matches: 12. The CDR3 runs to 17 residues.

J is TRBJ2-2 and V is TRBV5-4, with 15 bases identical to TRBD2. The CDR3 is 16 residues long. CDR1 and CDR2 (germline): SGHNT, YYREEE (reference sequence). J was trimmed by 8 bases and V by 4 bases; bases with no gene match: 6. Here the CDR3 DNA reads TGTGCCAGCAGCCACGGACTAGCGGGAGGGAAGGGGGAGCTGTTTTTT. Its translation: CASSHGLAGGKGELFF.

The chain carries TRBV29-1 and TRBJ1-2, with TRBD1 matching over 7 bases. This CDR3 region has 14 residues. Trimming removed 3 bases from V and 4 bases from J; junction bases left unmatched: 8. CDR1 SQVTM and CDR2 ANQGSEA come from the germline V gene. The chain's CDR3 is CSVEPRTGGYGYTF. The CDR3 coding sequence is TGCAGCGTTGAGCCTAGGACAGGAGGCTATGGCTACACCTTC. The variable domain in full, with the rest retrieved from reference TRBV29-1 and TRBJ1-2, is SAVISQKPSRDICQRGTSLTIQCQVDSQVTMMFWYRQQPGQSLTLIATANQGSEATYESGFVIDKFPISRPNLTFSTLTVSNMSPEDSSIYLCSVEPRTGGYGYTFGSGTRLTVV.

The chain employs TRBV5-1 and TRBJ2-5, with unresolved D. The assigned J gene may be wrong: the sequence end matches TRBJ2-7 better. CDR3 length equals 13 residues. CDR1 is SGHRS and CDR2 is YFSETQ in the germline V gene. The CDR3 DNA sequence: TGCGCCAGCAGTTTCACAGAATCCTACGAGCAGTACTTC. This encodes CASSFTESYEQYF.

The chain joins TRBV2 to TRBJ2-1; 7 nucleotides match TRBD2. The CDR3 is made up of 12 amino acids. Germline CDR1 and CDR2: SNHLY and FYNNEI. The J segment lost 9 bases and the V segment lost 6 bases, leaving 5 bases of the junction unmatched. The CDR3 nucleotides read TGTGCCAGCAGACCAAGCGGGATTGAGCAGTTCTTC. It is translated as CASRPSGIEQFF.

As DNA, the CDR3 is TGCGCCAGCAGCCAACGGGTACTCGAGAGAAACATTCAGTACTTC. Its translation: CASSQRVLERNIQYF. J is TRBJ2-4 and V is TRBV4-1, with no clear D. CDR3 length: 15 residues. Germline V gene lookup returns CDR1 MGHRA and CDR2 YSYEKL. Between the trimmed V and J ends, which lost 2 bases and 6 bases, there was a span of 14 bases.

This clone has just one count. The chain joins TRBV29-1 to TRBJ2-3; TRBD2 matches at 7 bases. This CDR3 contains 10 residues. Germline lookup yields CDR1 SQVTM and CDR2 ANQGSEA. Trimming at V came to 3 bases and at J to 15 bases, leaving 6 bases not matched to a gene. The CDR3 DNA is TGCAGCGTTGAGGCGGGAGAAAGCTATTTT. This codes for CSVEAGESYF.

The rearrangement joins TRBV25-1 to TRBJ1-1; a weak D match, TRBD1 (6 bases). Germline CDR1 MGHDK, CDR2 SYGVNS. CDR3 length: 13 amino acids. Trimming removed 4 bases from V and 1 base from J, with 7 bases in between. The CDR3 DNA sequence: TGTGCCAGCAGTGCGACAGGGAACACTGAAGCTTTCTTT. Residues: CASSATGNTEAFF.

This clone was counted a single time. CDR3 region: CASQGPGPGDSPLHF. CDR3 sequence (DNA): TGTGCCTCCCAGGGTCCAGGGCCAGGGGATTCACCCCTCCACTTT. The chain combines TRBV30 with TRBJ1-6, with D tentatively TRBD1 (6 bases). The CDR3 contains 15 residues. The V gene's germline CDR1 is GTSNPN and CDR2 SVGIG (reference sequence). V was cut by 7 bases and J by 8 bases, with 21 bases left in between.

V usage is TRBV19 and J usage is TRBJ2-1; a weak D match, TRBD2 (7 bases). This CDR3 comprises 16 residues. Per germline, CDR1 LNHDA and CDR2 SQIVND (reference sequence). V lost 0 bases and J lost 8, with 17 bases in between. The DNA for the CDR3 is TGTGCCAGTAGTATAGATGGGGGGGGGCGTAGTGATGAGCAGTTCTTC. It translates to CASSIDGGGRSDEQFF.

V gene TRBV6-5 combines with J gene TRBJ1-3; 7 bases are a match to TRBD1. J lost 0 bases, V lost 2 bases, and 1 base had no gene match. CDR1 and CDR2 from the germline V gene are MNHEY and SVGAGI. There are 15 residues in the CDR3. CDR3 sequence (DNA): TGTGCCAGCAGTTACGGACAGGACTCTGGAAACACCATATATTTT. This sequence encodes CASSYGQDSGNTIYF.

This chain's CDR3 is CASSISLNTEAFF. For the CDR3, the DNA is TGTGCCAGTAGTATTAGTTTAAACACTGAAGCTTTCTTT. The chain is built from TRBV19 and TRBJ1-1; D is undetermined. CDR3 length equals 13 residues. V was trimmed by 3 bases and J by 2 bases, leaving 7 bases between them. Germline V CDR1 and CDR2: LNHDA, SQIVND (reference sequence).

The J gene is TRBJ1-1, the V gene TRBV5-4, with a weak D call TRBD1 (6 bases). Germline CDR1 SGHNT, CDR2 YYREEE (reference sequence). This CDR3 is 17 amino acids long. The germline V and J ends were trimmed by 0 bases and 6 bases, with 21 bases remaining between them. CDR3 loop: CASSLEVVRGVGSEAFF. Here the CDR3 DNA reads TGTGCCAGCAGCTTGGAAGTCGTCAGGGGCGTAGGGTCTGAAGCTTTCTTT. Filled out from reference TRBV5-4 and TRBJ1-1, the complete variable domain reads ETGVTQSPTHLIKTRGQQVTLRCSSQSGHNTVSWYQQALGQGPQFIFQYYREEENGRGNFPPRFSGLQFPNYSSELNVNALELDDSALYLCASSLEVVRGVGSEAFFGQGTRLTVV.